This T cell receptor (beta chain) was observed in a study of T cells after yellow fever vaccination. The overall study: Preparation of fractions with low cell numbers was performed using SMART-Seq v4 Ultra Low Input.

General study results and limits: Peaking on day 5 versus 15, the secondary response was faster but weaker.

In this sample, this clonotype turned up many times. Its antigen remains unidentified. A process of 5'RACE template switching, which added a universal primer site and UMIs, was used to make TCR cDNA. TCRdb ran MiXCR on the 5' RACE reads and lists one entry per CDR3 protein. The sample yields about 400,000 distinct CDR3 sequences, 6.2% seen once. Per the germline V gene, CDR1 is SGHRS and CDR2 is YFSETQ. V was clipped by 4 bases and J by 5 bases, with 15 bases between them. The CDR3 sequence is 14 residues long. Specimen: PBMCs, collected 5 days after the yellow fever booster vaccination. V is TRBV5-1 and J is TRBJ1-1; D is ambiguous. The source is a man aged 30 to 39 who received the YFV17D yellow fever vaccine. The CDR3 spells CASSGRASETEAFF. The CDR3 bases are TGCGCCAGCAGCGGTCGGGCATCGGAAACTGAAGCTTTCTTT.